This T cell receptor (beta chain) was obtained from a study of blood T cell repertoires in COVID-19 (TCRdb year 2020). Regarding the research as a whole: Samples covering the acute and convalescent phases of COVID-19 were provided by collaborators in the United States, Italy and Spain. The material from the prospective study consisted of cDNA or gDNA derived from T cells, B-cell-depleted T cells, or PBMCs. The dataset comprised deeply sampled blood TCRbeta repertoires from subjects exposed to, actively infected with, or recovered from COVID-19. The repertoires were released in a freely available public database intended as a resource for research on the immune response to SARS-CoV-2. Samples came from the ongoing ImmuneRACE study (first 160 participants) plus 1,254 subjects from 6 global collaborators. A de-identified subject ID, COVID-19 status, age in years and sex were almost always included in the sample metadata. Where available, HLA class I and class II types were obtained from metadata supplied by the sample provider rather than from assay-based typing.

CDR1 is given as SGHRS and CDR2 as YFSETQ, both from the germline V gene. Spanning cysteine to phenylalanine, the CDR3 consists of 13 amino acids. Only the CDR3 portion is preserved as DNA: 39 bases, with reading frame beginning at the first base. Germline trimming amounts to 6 bases on V and 12 bases on J, with 10 as the count of junction bases outside the gene matches. Overall study results and their limits: The amount of clinical and demographic metadata varied by source and participant and was provided uncurated.

A remark on this clone: Its antigen is currently not known. No quality values exist for individual bases; no much larger clone is one base distant.

Whole blood was collected in K2EDTA tubes by collaborating institutions according to the institutions' own protocols. For TCRbeta analysis, collaborator samples were shipped as frozen whole blood, as isolated PBMCs, or as DNA extracted from either sample type. The immunoSEQ Assay, a bias-controlled multiplex PCR, was used to amplify TCRbeta CDR3 regions from genomic DNA. The original methods were these. Within the assay, amplification of reference gene primers was used to estimate how many nucleated cells each sample contained. Sequence reads were collapsed and filtered to measure the absolute abundance of every unique TCRbeta CDR3 rearrangement. Productive Simpson clonality was computed per sample as the square root of Simpson's diversity index over productive rearrangements. This is the immuneACCESS table as TCRdb keeps it, with only in-frame sequences that have V and J called. A part of the clones is gone; compared with another copy, unresolved V genes explain less than half, and the rest is unexplained. That table furnishes V, J and clone size, whereas the DNA furnished D and trimming. This sample comprises approximately 430,000 clones, around 86% of them detected only once. Of the sample, roughly 1.4% is held by the ten largest clones.

The sequence came from a woman aged 30 to 39 with active or convalescent COVID-19. Sequenced material: peripheral blood. This chain joins TRBV5-1 to TRBJ2-1; 9 bases in the junction line up with TRBD1. This receptor carries the CDR3 CASTYRTGVVQFF. The nucleotides read TGCGCCAGCACCTACCGGACAGGGGTGGTGCAGTTCTTC.